A selection of T cell receptor beta chains follows, all from one sample in a study of blood T cell repertoires in COVID-19. TCRdb's table, derived via immunoSEQ multiplex PCR, lists solely in-frame clones and lacks some. The table has about 70,000 clones, 91% seen once. Material: peripheral blood. The receptors here all came from a man in his fifties or sixties with COVID-19, enrolled during active disease. Each CDR3 is given with its conserved first and last residue. D genes are given only for firm matches. The size of a clone is reported for some rows only, either as once, few or many, or as a class for expanded clones.

CDR3aa: CASELRGTGEQFF; CDR3nt: TGTGCCAGCGAACTCAGGGGGACGGGTGAGCAGTTCTTC; d_gene: TRBD1; abundance: NA; j_gene: TRBJ2-1; v_gene: TRBV12-3/TRBV12-4
CDR3aa: CASRGQVSDTQYF; CDR3nt: TGTGCCAGCAGGGGACAGGTTTCAGATACGCAGTATTTT; d_gene: TRBD1; abundance: NA; j_gene: TRBJ2-3; v_gene: TRBV28
CDR3aa: CATSRVPMEKLFF; CDR3nt: TGTGCCACCAGCAGAGTTCCCATGGAAAAACTGTTTTTT; d_gene: NA; abundance: NA; j_gene: TRBJ1-4; v_gene: TRBV15
CDR3aa: CASTAREDIQYF; CDR3nt: TGTGCCTCAACGGCCAGGGAGGACATTCAGTACTTC; d_gene: NA; abundance: NA; j_gene: TRBJ2-4; v_gene: TRBV7-9
CDR3aa: CASSILAGEYNEQFF; CDR3nt: TGTGCCAGCAGCATTCTAGCGGGAGAGTACAATGAGCAGTTCTTC; d_gene: TRBD2; abundance: NA; j_gene: TRBJ2-1; v_gene: TRBV7-8
CDR3aa: CASRIAVNTEAFF; CDR3nt: TGTGCCAGTAGAATCGCGGTGAACACTGAAGCTTTCTTT; d_gene: NA; abundance: NA; j_gene: TRBJ1-1; v_gene: TRBV19
CDR3aa: CAWSVRRGDTQYF; CDR3nt: TGTGCCTGGAGTGTACGAAGAGGAGATACGCAGTATTTT; d_gene: NA; abundance: NA; j_gene: TRBJ2-3; v_gene: TRBV30
CDR3aa: CAIGGNTGELFF; CDR3nt: TGTGCCATCGGCGGAAACACCGGGGAGCTGTTTTTT; d_gene: NA; abundance: NA; j_gene: TRBJ2-2; v_gene: TRBV10-3
CDR3aa: CASSYSGLARTYEQYF; CDR3nt: TGTGCCAGCAGTTACTCGGGGCTAGCGAGAACCTACGAGCAGTACTTC; d_gene: NA; abundance: NA; j_gene: TRBJ2-7; v_gene: TRBV6-6
CDR3aa: CASSLSRVALVEQFF; CDR3nt: TGTGCCAGCAGTTTATCCCGGGTAGCTCTCGTTGAGCAGTTCTTC; d_gene: NA; abundance: NA; j_gene: TRBJ2-1; v_gene: TRBV27
CDR3aa: CASSQDSSQETQYF; CDR3nt: TGCGCCAGCAGCCAAGATAGTAGCCAAGAGACCCAGTACTTC; d_gene: NA; abundance: NA; j_gene: TRBJ2-5; v_gene: TRBV4-1
CDR3aa: CASSFRGRDTEAFF; CDR3nt: TGCGCCAGCAGCTTTCGTGGCAGGGACACTGAAGCTTTCTTT; d_gene: NA; abundance: NA; j_gene: TRBJ1-1; v_gene: TRBV5-1
CDR3aa: CASSSGQGYTEAFF; CDR3nt: TGTGCCAGCAGTTCTGGACAGGGCTATACTGAAGCTTTCTTT; d_gene: TRBD1; abundance: once; j_gene: TRBJ1-1; v_gene: TRBV6-5
CDR3aa: CASSWTGGEDTQYF; CDR3nt: TGTGCCAGCAGCTGGACAGGGGGCGAGGATACGCAGTATTTT; d_gene: TRBD1; abundance: NA; j_gene: TRBJ2-3; v_gene: TRBV6-5
CDR3aa: CASRTGSLDSPLHF; CDR3nt: TGTGCCAGCAGGACAGGATCATTAGATTCACCCCTCCACTTT; d_gene: NA; abundance: once; j_gene: TRBJ1-6; v_gene: TRBV5-5
CDR3aa: CASSQSDLKAESSYEQYF; CDR3nt: TGCGCCAGCAGTCAATCCGACCTTAAAGCGGAATCCTCCTACGAGCAGTACTTC; d_gene: NA; abundance: NA; j_gene: TRBJ2-7; v_gene: TRBV23-1
CDR3aa: CASSTQGGNTEAFF; CDR3nt: TGTGCCAGTAGTACCCAAGGGGGGAACACTGAAGCTTTCTTT; d_gene: NA; abundance: NA; j_gene: TRBJ1-1; v_gene: TRBV19
CDR3aa: CASSFTSGSLADTQYF; CDR3nt: TGTGCCAGCAGTTTCACTAGCGGGAGTTTGGCAGATACGCAGTATTTT; d_gene: TRBD2; abundance: NA; j_gene: TRBJ2-3; v_gene: TRBV27
CDR3aa: CASSPTDNQPQHF; CDR3nt: TGTGCCAGCTCACCGACAGATAATCAGCCCCAGCATTTT; d_gene: NA; abundance: NA; j_gene: TRBJ1-5; v_gene: TRBV18
CDR3aa: CASSLSGVVEQYF; CDR3nt: TGTGCCAGCAGTTTATCCGGGGTGGTCGAGCAGTACTTC; d_gene: NA; abundance: NA; j_gene: TRBJ2-7; v_gene: TRBV28
CDR3aa: CASSYLFEAFF; CDR3nt: TGTGCCAGCAGTTACTTATTTGAAGCTTTCTTT; d_gene: NA; abundance: NA; j_gene: TRBJ1-1; v_gene: TRBV6-2/TRBV6-3
CDR3aa: CASSGELAAGPHNNEQFF; CDR3nt: TGTGCCAGCAGCGGCGAACTAGCGGCCGGCCCCCACAATAATGAGCAGTTCTTC; d_gene: TRBD2; abundance: NA; j_gene: TRBJ2-1; v_gene: TRBV5-4